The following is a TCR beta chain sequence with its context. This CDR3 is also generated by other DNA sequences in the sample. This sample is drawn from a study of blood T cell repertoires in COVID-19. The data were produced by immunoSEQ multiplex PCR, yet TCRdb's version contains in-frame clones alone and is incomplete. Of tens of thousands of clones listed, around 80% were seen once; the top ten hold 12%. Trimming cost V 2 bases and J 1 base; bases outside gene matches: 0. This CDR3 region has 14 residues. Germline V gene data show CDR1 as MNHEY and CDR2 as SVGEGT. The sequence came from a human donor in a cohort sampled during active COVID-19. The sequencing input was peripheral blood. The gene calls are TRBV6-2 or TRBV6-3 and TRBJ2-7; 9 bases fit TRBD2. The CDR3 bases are TGTGCCAGCAGTTACACTAGCGGGTCCTACGAGCAGTACTTC. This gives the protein CASSYTSGSYEQYF.